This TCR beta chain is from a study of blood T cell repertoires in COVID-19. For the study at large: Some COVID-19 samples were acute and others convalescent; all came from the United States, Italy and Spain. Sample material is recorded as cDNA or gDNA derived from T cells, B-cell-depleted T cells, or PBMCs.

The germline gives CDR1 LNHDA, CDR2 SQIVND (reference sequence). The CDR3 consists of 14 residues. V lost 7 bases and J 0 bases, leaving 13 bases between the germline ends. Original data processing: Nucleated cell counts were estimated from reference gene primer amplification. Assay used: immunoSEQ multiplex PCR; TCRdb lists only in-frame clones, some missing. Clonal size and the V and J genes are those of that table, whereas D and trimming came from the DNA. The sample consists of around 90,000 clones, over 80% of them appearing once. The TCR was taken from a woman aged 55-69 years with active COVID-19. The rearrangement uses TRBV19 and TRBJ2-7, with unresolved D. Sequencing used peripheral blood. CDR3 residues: CASNNPGYSYEQYF. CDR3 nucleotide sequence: TGTGCCAGTAATAACCCGGGTTACTCCTACGAGCAGTACTTC.